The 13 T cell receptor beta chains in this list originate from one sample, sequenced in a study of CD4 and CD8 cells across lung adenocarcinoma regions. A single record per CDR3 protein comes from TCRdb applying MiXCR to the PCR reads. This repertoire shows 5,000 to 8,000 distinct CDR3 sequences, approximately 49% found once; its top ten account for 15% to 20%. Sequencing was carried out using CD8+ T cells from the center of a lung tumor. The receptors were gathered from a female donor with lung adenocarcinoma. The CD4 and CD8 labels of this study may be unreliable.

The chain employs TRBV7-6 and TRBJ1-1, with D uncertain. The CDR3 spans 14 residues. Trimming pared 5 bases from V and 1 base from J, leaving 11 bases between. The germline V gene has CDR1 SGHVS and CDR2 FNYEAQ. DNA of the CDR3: TGTGCCAGCAGCCTGGGAGTAGGGAACACTGAAGCTTTCTTT. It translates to CASSLGVGNTEAFF.

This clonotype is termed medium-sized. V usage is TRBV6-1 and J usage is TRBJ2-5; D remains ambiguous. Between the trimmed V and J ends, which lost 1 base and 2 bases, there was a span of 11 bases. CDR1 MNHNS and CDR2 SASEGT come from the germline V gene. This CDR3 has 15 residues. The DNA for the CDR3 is TGTGCCAGCAGTGAAGGTAGTGGGCAGCAAGAGACCCAGTACTTC. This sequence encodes CASSEGSGQQETQYF.

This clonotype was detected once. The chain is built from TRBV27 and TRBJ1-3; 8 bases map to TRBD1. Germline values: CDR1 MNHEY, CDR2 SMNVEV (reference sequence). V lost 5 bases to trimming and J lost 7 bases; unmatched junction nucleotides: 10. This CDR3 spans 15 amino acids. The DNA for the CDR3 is TGTGCCAGCAGTCCAACCAGGGGGCTCTTGAACACCATATATTTT. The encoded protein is CASSPTRGLLNTIYF.

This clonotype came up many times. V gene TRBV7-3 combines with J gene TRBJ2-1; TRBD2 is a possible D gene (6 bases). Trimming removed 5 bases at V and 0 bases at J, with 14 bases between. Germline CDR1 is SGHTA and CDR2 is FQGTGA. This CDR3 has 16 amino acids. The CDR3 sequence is CASSPPSASSYNEQFF. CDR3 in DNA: TGTGCCAGCAGCCCTCCTAGCGCAAGCTCCTACAATGAGCAGTTCTTC.

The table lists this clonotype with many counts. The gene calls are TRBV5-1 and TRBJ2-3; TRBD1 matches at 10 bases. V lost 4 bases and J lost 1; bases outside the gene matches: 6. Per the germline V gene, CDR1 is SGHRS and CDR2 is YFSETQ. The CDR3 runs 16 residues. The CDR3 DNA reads TGCGCCAGCAGCACCAATGACAGGGGGCGCACAGATACGCAGTATTTT. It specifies CASSTNDRGRTDTQYF.

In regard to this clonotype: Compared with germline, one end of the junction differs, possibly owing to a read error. CDR3 nucleotides: TGTGCCAGCATGATGAGCGGGGGGGGGGGAGGCACAGAGACGCAGTATTTT. Protein product: CASMMSGGGGGTETQYF. V usage is TRBV7-2 and J usage is TRBJ2-3, with 10 bases matching TRBD2. The CDR3 is 17 amino acids. Germline CDR1 and CDR2: SGHTA and FQGNSA.

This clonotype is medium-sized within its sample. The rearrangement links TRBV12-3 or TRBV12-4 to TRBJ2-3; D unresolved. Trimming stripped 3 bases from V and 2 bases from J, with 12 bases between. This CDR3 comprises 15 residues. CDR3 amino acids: CASSLVQSATDTQYF. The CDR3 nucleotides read TGTGCCAGCAGTTTGGTTCAATCAGCCACAGATACGCAGTATTTT.

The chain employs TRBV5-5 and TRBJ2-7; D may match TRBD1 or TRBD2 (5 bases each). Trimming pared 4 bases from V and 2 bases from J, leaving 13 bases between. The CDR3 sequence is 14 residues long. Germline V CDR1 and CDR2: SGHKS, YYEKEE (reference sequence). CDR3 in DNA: TGTGCCAGCAGCCCTTGGGACGGACCCTACGAGCAGTACTTC. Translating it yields CASSPWDGPYEQYF.

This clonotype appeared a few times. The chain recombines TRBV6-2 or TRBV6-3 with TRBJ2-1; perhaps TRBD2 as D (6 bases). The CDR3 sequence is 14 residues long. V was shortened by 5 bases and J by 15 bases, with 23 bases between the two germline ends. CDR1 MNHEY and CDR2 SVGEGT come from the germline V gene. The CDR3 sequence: CASSTGGSGGVPFF. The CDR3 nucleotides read TGTGCCAGCAGTACCGGGGGTAGCGGTGGAGTTCCGTTCTTC.

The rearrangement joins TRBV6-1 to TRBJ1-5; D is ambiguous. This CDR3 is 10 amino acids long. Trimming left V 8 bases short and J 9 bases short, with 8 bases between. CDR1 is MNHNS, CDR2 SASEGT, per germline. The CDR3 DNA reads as TGTGCCAGCGATGGGTGGCCCCAGCATTTT. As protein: CASDGWPQHF.

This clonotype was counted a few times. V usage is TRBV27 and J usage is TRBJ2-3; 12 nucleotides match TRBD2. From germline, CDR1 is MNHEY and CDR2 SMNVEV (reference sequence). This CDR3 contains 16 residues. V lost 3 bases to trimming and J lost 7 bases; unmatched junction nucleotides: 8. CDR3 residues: CASSFPQTSGSYTQYF. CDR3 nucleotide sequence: TGTGCCAGCAGTTTTCCCCAGACTAGCGGGAGTTATACGCAGTATTTT.

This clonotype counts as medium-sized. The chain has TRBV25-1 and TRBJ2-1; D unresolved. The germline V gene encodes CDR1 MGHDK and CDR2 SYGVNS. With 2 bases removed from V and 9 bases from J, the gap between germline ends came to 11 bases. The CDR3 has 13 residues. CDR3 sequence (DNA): TGTGCCAGCAGTGAACCCTACCCGGGTGAGCAGTTCTTC. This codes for CASSEPYPGEQFF.

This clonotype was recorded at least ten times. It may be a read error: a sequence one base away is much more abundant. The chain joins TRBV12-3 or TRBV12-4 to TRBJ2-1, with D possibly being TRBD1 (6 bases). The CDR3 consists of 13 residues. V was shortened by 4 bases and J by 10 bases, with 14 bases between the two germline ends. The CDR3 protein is CASSSTGHLEQFF. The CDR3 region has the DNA TGTGCCAGCAGTTCGACAGGACATCTCGAGCAGTTCTTC.